A single sample is the source of the 21 T cell receptor beta chains below, sequenced in a study of blood T cells in healthy people across ages. It was with a sample-barcoded 5' primer and a J-beta primer mix that a second PCR of roughly 6 to 12 cycles was run. TCRdb re-called the 5' RACE reads with MiXCR, one entry per CDR3 protein. The repertoire includes about 730,000 distinct CDR3 sequences, around 46% of them detected once, and 20% to 25% sits in the top ten. The sample comprised blood. The receptors were sampled from a woman aged 55-69 years in good health.

V is TRBV25-1 and J is TRBJ2-7, with D perhaps assigned TRBD1 or TRBD2 (6 bases each). This CDR3 spans 14 amino acids. Trimming removed 2 bases at V and 9 bases at J, with 17 bases between. CDR1 is MGHDK, CDR2 SYGVNS, per germline. This CDR3 is CASSELGGRHGQYF. CDR3 bases: TGTGCCAGCAGTGAACTGGGGGGCAGGCACGGGCAGTACTTC.

This chain links TRBV5-1 with TRBJ2-3; TRBD2 matches 8 bases. The CDR3 runs 15 residues. Losses at the gene ends were 6 bases for V and 2 bases for J; bases not matched to a gene: 8. Germline loops: CDR1 SGHRS, CDR2 YFSETQ. The CDR3 region has the DNA TGCGCCAGCAATGATCGGGGGGGCCTCACAGATACGCAGTATTTT. This gives the protein CASNDRGGLTDTQYF.

The V call is TRBV5-1, the J call TRBJ2-5; D perhaps matches TRBD1 (6 bases). The V and J ends lost 7 bases and 3 bases respectively, with 16 bases between them. Germline V gene sequence: CDR1 SGHRS, CDR2 YFSETQ. The CDR3 spans 14 residues. The CDR3 loop reads CASVQDRLEETQYF. CDR3 DNA sequence: TGCGCCAGCGTTCAAGACAGGCTGGAAGAGACCCAGTACTTC.

The V and J genes are TRBV6-5 and TRBJ1-5, with D hard to call. Germline V CDR1 and CDR2: MNHEY, SVGAGI. V lost 11 bases to trimming and J lost 3 bases, with 11 bases between them. The length of the CDR3 is 12 residues. DNA for the CDR3: TGTGCCGGCGATATAGACAATCAGCCCCAGCATTTT. Translated, it gives CAGDIDNQPQHF.

The chain is built from TRBV11-2 and TRBJ2-3; no clear D gene. Trimming stripped 6 bases from V and 1 base from J, with 8 bases between. This CDR3 spans 13 amino acids. Per germline, CDR1 SGHAT and CDR2 FQNNGV. CDR3 nucleotide sequence: TGTGCCAGCAGGCGGCTTGGCACAGATACGCAGTATTTT. Amino acid sequence: CASRRLGTDTQYF.

The V and J genes are TRBV30 and TRBJ1-1, with 7 bases identical to TRBD1. The CDR3 runs 16 residues. V lost 0 bases, J lost 1 base, and 8 bases stayed unmatched. Germline V CDR1 and CDR2: GTSNPN, SVGIG (reference sequence). CDR3 sequence: CAWSVGAGGPNTEAFF. The CDR3 region has the DNA TGTGCCTGGAGTGTAGGGGCAGGGGGACCGAACACTGAAGCTTTCTTT.

The rearrangement links TRBV29-1 to TRBJ2-5; 11 nucleotides line up with TRBD2. Germline values: CDR1 SQVTM, CDR2 ANQGSEA. The CDR3 runs 15 residues. With 6 bases clipped from V and 11 bases from J, the junction kept 17 bases outside the gene matches. DNA for the CDR3: TGCAGCGTACCGAAGTTAGCGGGAGGGCGAAATGAGCAGTACTTC. Residues: CSVPKLAGGRNEQYF.

This sequence joins TRBV20-1 and TRBJ2-7, with TRBD2 as a possible D gene (5 bases). The CDR3 runs to 12 residues. The germline V and J ends were trimmed by 3 bases and 4 bases, with 10 bases remaining between them. Germline lookup yields CDR1 DFQATT and CDR2 SNEGSKA (reference sequence). DNA of the CDR3: TGCAGTGCTAGGGACTCCTGGTACGAGCAGTACTTC. This sequence encodes CSARDSWYEQYF.

In the case of this clonotype: This could be a read error, since a much larger clone is one nucleotide away. V usage is TRBV30 and J usage is TRBJ2-3, with 10 bases that match TRBD2. The CDR3 runs 15 residues. Germline lookup yields CDR1 GTSNPN and CDR2 SVGIG (reference sequence). The CDR3: CARSPLAGATDTQYF. The CDR3 DNA is TGTGCCCGGAGTCCCCTAGCGGGGGCTACGGATACGCAGTATTTT.

J is TRBJ2-2 and V is TRBV7-3; 8 bases fit TRBD1. Germline trimming cut 5 bases from V and 5 bases from J; bases unmatched to any gene: 10. CDR3 length equals 16 residues. CDR1 and CDR2 from the germline V gene are SGHTA and FQGTGA. The CDR3 here is CASSPPGQGRTGELFF. In DNA, the CDR3 is TGTGCCAGCAGCCCCCCCGGACAGGGAAGGACCGGGGAGCTGTTTTTT.

The chain is built from TRBV29-1 and TRBJ2-3; tentatively, D is TRBD1 or TRBD2 (7 bases each). CDR1 is SQVTM, CDR2 ANQGSEA, per germline. The CDR3 has 19 residues. With 7 bases removed from V and 0 bases from J, the gap between germline ends came to 29 bases. The DNA for the CDR3 is TGCAGCGCCCGACAGGGACGTGAGCGGGGAGGCTTTAGCACAGATACGCAGTATTTT. Amino acid sequence: CSARQGRERGGFSTDTQYF.

The V and J genes are TRBV10-3 and TRBJ1-2, with D maybe TRBD1 (6 bases). The germline V gene encodes CDR1 ENHRY and CDR2 SYGVKD. Trimming took off 4 bases at V and 8 bases at J, with 14 bases between the two ends. The CDR3 consists of 13 residues. The CDR3 region has the DNA TGTGCCATCAGTGGGACAGTCGACCTAGGCTACACCTTC. Translation gives CAISGTVDLGYTF.

The chain uses TRBV6-1 and TRBJ2-2; 7 nucleotides match TRBD1. This CDR3 is built from 17 residues. V lost 6 bases and J lost 0; bases outside the gene matches: 10. Germline CDR1 reads MNHNS; CDR2 reads SASEGT. CDR3 nucleotides: TGTGCCAGCAGACGCCATAGGCAGGGGGCGAACACCGGGGAGCTGTTTTTT. As protein: CASRRHRQGANTGELFF.

The V gene is TRBV6-1, the J gene TRBJ1-3; D gene uncertain. CDR1 is MNHNS and CDR2 is SASEGT in the germline V gene. The CDR3 is made up of 15 amino acids. Trimming cost V 1 base and J 0 bases, with 7 bases left between them. CDR3 DNA: TGTGCCAGCAGTGAAGGCCTTTTCTCTGGAAACACCATATATTTT. This translates into CASSEGLFSGNTIYF.

This clonotype was seen only a few times. The V gene is TRBV4-3, the J gene TRBJ1-1, with 7 bases identical to TRBD1. The CDR3 has 15 amino acids. The ends lost 0 bases at V and 4 bases at J; junction bases unmatched: 5. The germline V gene encodes CDR1 LGHNA and CDR2 YSLEER. The CDR3 reads CASSQDGQGGTEAFF. In DNA form, the CDR3 reads TGCGCCAGCAGCCAAGATGGGCAGGGGGGCACTGAAGCTTTCTTT.

J is TRBJ2-1 and V is TRBV10-3; 10 bases agree with TRBD2. Germline V gene lookup returns CDR1 ENHRY and CDR2 SYGVKD. The CDR3 runs 16 residues. V trimming: 7 bases; J trimming: 7 bases; junction bases outside the gene matches: 13. The CDR3 loop reads CAIKVETGLARNEQFF. The CDR3 coding sequence is TGTGCCATCAAAGTAGAAACGGGACTAGCGCGGAATGAGCAGTTCTTC.

On this clonotype itself: A much larger clonotype is one base distant, so this may be a read error. V gene TRBV2 combines with J gene TRBJ1-2; the D gene is possibly TRBD1 (5 bases). CDR3 length: 14 amino acids. The V gene lost 4 bases and the J gene lost 5 bases, with 14 bases spanning the gap. CDR1 is SNHLY, CDR2 FYNNEI, per germline. CDR3 nucleotides: TGTGCCAGCAGTGGACGCAGGGACGGGTATGGCTACACCTTC. It is translated as CASSGRRDGYGYTF.

This clonotype occurred a few times. V usage is TRBV20-1 and J usage is TRBJ2-5; D is unresolved. Gene TRBJ2-7 matches the end of the DNA better, so the J call may be wrong. From germline, CDR1 is DFQATT and CDR2 SNEGSKA (reference sequence). The CDR3 is made up of 11 amino acids. CDR3 residues: CSAVPLDEQYF. The CDR3 DNA reads TGCAGTGCAGTCCCCCTGGACGAGCAGTACTTC.

This clonotype has a single count. V gene TRBV6-4 combines with J gene TRBJ2-3, with D possibly matching TRBD1 (5 bases). Germline assignment: CDR1 MRHNA and CDR2 SNTAGT. The V gene lost 4 bases and the J gene lost 2 bases, with 10 bases spanning the gap. This CDR3 contains 14 residues. The CDR3 region has the DNA TGTGCCAGCAGTGGACAGCTAAACACAGATACGCAGTATTTT. Protein: CASSGQLNTDTQYF.

The rearrangement joins TRBV10-3 to TRBJ2-7; D gene ambiguous. Trimming took off 2 bases at V and 7 bases at J, with 6 bases between the two ends. Per the germline V gene, CDR1 is ENHRY and CDR2 is SYGVKD. This CDR3 has 11 amino acids. CDR3 residues: CAISERLEQYF. The CDR3 nucleotides read TGTGCCATCAGTGAGAGGTTGGAGCAGTACTTC.

The rearrangement joins TRBV7-9 to TRBJ2-3; no reliable D call. With 1 base removed from V and 5 bases from J, the gap between germline ends came to 10 bases. The CDR3 is 14 residues long. Germline lookup yields CDR1 SEHNR and CDR2 FQNEAQ (reference sequence). CDR3 nucleotide sequence: TGTGCCAGCAGCTTAGGGGTAGGCGGAGATACGCAGTATTTT. It encodes CASSLGVGGDTQYF.